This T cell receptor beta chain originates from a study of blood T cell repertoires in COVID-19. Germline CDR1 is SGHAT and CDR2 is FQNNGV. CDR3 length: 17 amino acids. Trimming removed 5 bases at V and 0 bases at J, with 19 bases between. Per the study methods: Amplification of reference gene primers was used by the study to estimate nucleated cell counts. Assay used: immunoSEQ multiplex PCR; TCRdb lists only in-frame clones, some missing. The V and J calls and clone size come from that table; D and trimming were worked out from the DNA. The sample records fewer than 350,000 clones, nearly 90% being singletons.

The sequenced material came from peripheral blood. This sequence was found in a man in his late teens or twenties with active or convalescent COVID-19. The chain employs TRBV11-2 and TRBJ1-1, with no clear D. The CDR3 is CASSPLWERSMNTEAFF. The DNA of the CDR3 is TGTGCCAGCAGCCCTTTGTGGGAGCGAAGCATGAACACTGAAGCTTTCTTT.